This T cell receptor beta chain was obtained from a study of blood T cell repertoires in COVID-19. The CDR3 loop spans 14 amino acids. Germline V gene lookup returns CDR1 SNHLY and CDR2 FYNNEI. With 6 bases removed from V and 3 bases from J, the gap between germline ends came to 12 bases. Repertoires were generated with immunoSEQ multiplex PCR, while TCRdb's copy carries only in-frame clones and drops some. Here the sample spans hundreds of thousands of clones, around 87% being singletons. The rearrangement joins TRBV2 to TRBJ2-1; D gene unclear. The clonotype comes from a woman aged 18 to 35 with acute COVID-19. Sequencing used PBMCs or T cells enriched from blood (not recorded which). The CDR3 here is CASRLTPSYNEQFF. DNA for the CDR3: TGTGCCAGCAGGCTTACCCCTAGCTACAATGAGCAGTTCTTC.